A selection of T cell receptor beta chains follows, all from one sample in a study of blood T cell repertoires in COVID-19. Profiled with immunoSEQ multiplex PCR; TCRdb holds only in-frame clones, not every one. Here the sample spans around 270,000 clones, about 90% being singletons. The sequenced sample consisted of PBMCs or T cells enriched from blood (not recorded which). The receptors here all came from a woman aged 40 to 50 who had been exposed to COVID-19. The CDR3 runs from the conserved cysteine through the conserved F or W. The D gene is left open where the match is weak. Not all rows give a size; the values are once, few, many and, for expanded clones, a class.

D gene,V gene,J gene,clone size,CDR3 protein,CDR3 DNA
NA,TRBV2,TRBJ1-1,NA,CASSTNIPTGNLLNTEAFF,TGTGCCAGCAGTACCAACATCCCCACAGGGAACCTCTTGAACACTGAAGCTTTCTTT
TRBD1,TRBV7-2,TRBJ1-2,NA,CASSLGSGQGVGGYTF,TGTGCCAGCAGCTTAGGTTCAGGACAGGGAGTGGGTGGCTACACCTTC
NA,TRBV19,TRBJ2-3,NA,CASSEGGDTQYF,TGTGCCAGTAGTGAAGGCGGAGATACGCAGTATTTT
NA,TRBV7-9,TRBJ2-7,few,CASSLGGHFYEQYF,TGTGCCAGCAGCTTAGGAGGCCACTTCTACGAGCAGTACTTC
NA,TRBV7-2,TRBJ2-4,NA,CASSLGGIENIQYF,TGTGCCAGCAGCTTAGGCGGGATTGAAAACATTCAGTACTTC
TRBD1,TRBV6-4,TRBJ1-4,NA,CASNVSRGATNEKLFF,TGTGCCAGCAATGTTAGCAGGGGGGCAACTAATGAAAAACTGTTTTTT
NA,TRBV29-1,TRBJ2-7,NA,CSVSRDTAYEQYF,TGCAGCGTCTCTCGGGACACAGCCTACGAGCAGTACTTC
NA,TRBV11-2,TRBJ2-1,once,CASSPIPGHDNEQFF,TGTGCCAGCAGCCCAATCCCGGGACACGACAATGAGCAGTTCTTC
NA,TRBV11-2,TRBJ2-3,NA,CASSPAADTQYF,TGTGCCAGCAGCCCCGCGGCAGATACGCAGTATTTT
NA,TRBV28,TRBJ1-4,NA,CASSLAGDNEKLFF,TGTGCCAGCAGTTTAGCAGGGGACAATGAAAAACTGTTTTTT
TRBD1,TRBV28,TRBJ2-2,once,CASTRGDRGNTGELFF,TGTGCCAGCACCCGGGGAGACAGGGGGAACACCGGGGAGCTGTTTTTT
NA,TRBV6-2/TRBV6-3,TRBJ2-5,NA,CASTPLDYYAGPGMETQYF,TGTGCCAGCACCCCCCTCGACTACTACGCGGGACCGGGAATGGAGACCCAGTACTTC
NA,TRBV11-1,TRBJ1-2,NA,CASSLRGGYGYTF,TGTGCCAGCAGCCTAAGGGGGGGCTATGGCTACACCTTC
NA,TRBV7-3,TRBJ2-3,NA,CASSLTGGNTDTQYF,TGTGCCAGCAGCTTAACCGGGGGAAACACAGATACGCAGTATTTT
NA,TRBV28,TRBJ1-1,NA,CASTPRVEAFF,TGTGCCAGCACCCCCAGGGTAGAAGCTTTCTTT
NA,TRBV21-1,TRBJ1-5,NA,CASSKNRVTGLNYSNQPQHF,TGTGCCAGCAGCAAAAATCGGGTGACAGGACTTAATTATAGCAATCAGCCCCAGCATTTT
TRBD1,TRBV6-5,TRBJ1-3,NA,CASRIQGSGNTIYF,TGTGCCAGCAGGATACAGGGGTCTGGAAACACCATATATTTT
NA,TRBV29-1,TRBJ1-2,NA,CSVALYLGQGGGYTF,TGCAGCGTTGCATTATACCTCGGGCAGGGAGGTGGCTACACCTTC
NA,TRBV5-6,TRBJ2-7,NA,CASSLGNTGSGEQYF,TGTGCCAGCAGCTTGGGTAATACAGGGAGTGGCGAGCAGTACTTC
NA,TRBV3-1/TRBV3-2,TRBJ2-3,NA,CASSHGGTRTDTQYF,TGTGCCAGCAGCCATGGAGGGACCCGAACAGATACGCAGTATTTT
TRBD1,TRBV2,TRBJ1-5,NA,CASSAGQGAYNQPQHF,TGTGCCAGCAGCGCGGGACAGGGGGCTTACAATCAGCCCCAGCATTTT
TRBD2,TRBV27,TRBJ2-2,NA,CASSLWAGGTGELFF,TGTGCCAGCAGTCTCTGGGCGGGAGGCACCGGGGAGCTGTTTTTT
TRBD1,TRBV4-3,TRBJ1-6,NA,CASSQSGSTGAPLHF,TGCGCCAGCAGCCAATCGGGGTCCACAGGGGCACCCCTCCACTTT
NA,TRBV4-1,TRBJ1-1,NA,CASSQGRLVTEAFF,TGCGCCAGCAGCCAAGGAAGATTAGTGACTGAAGCTTTCTTT
NA,TRBV11-3,TRBJ2-3,NA,CASSRVRNTQYF,TGTGCCAGCAGCAGAGTGAGGAATACGCAGTATTTT
NA,TRBV2,TRBJ2-5,NA,CASARGLGQETQYF,TGTGCCAGCGCTAGGGGACTGGGCCAAGAGACCCAGTACTTC
TRBD1,TRBV19,TRBJ1-6,NA,CASSIKAGGNSPLHF,TGTGCCAGTAGTATAAAGGCAGGGGGAAATTCACCCCTCCACTTT
TRBD1,TRBV18,TRBJ2-5,NA,CASSPGQGAGETQYF,TGTGCCAGCTCACCCGGACAGGGGGCGGGAGAGACCCAGTACTTC
NA,TRBV13,TRBJ1-1,NA,CASSLPLGGLGEAFF,TGTGCCAGCAGCTTACCACTGGGAGGGCTTGGTGAAGCTTTCTTT
NA,TRBV6-1,TRBJ1-2,NA,CASSDPRDYYGYTF,TGTGCCAGCAGTGATCCGAGGGATTACTATGGCTACACCTTC
NA,TRBV5-6,TRBJ1-2,NA,CASSFHSSNYGYTF,TGTGCCAGCAGCTTCCACAGTTCTAACTATGGCTACACCTTC
NA,TRBV4-1,TRBJ2-5,NA,CASSPRLETYQETQYF,TGCGCCAGCAGCCCCCGACTTGAGACGTACCAAGAGACCCAGTACTTC
TRBD1,TRBV6-2/TRBV6-3,TRBJ1-2,NA,CASSQPPHITGDLGYTF,TGTGCCAGCAGTCAACCACCTCACATCACAGGGGACCTCGGCTACACCTTC
TRBD1,TRBV28,TRBJ1-1,NA,CASSLTGGVTEAFF,TGTGCCAGCAGTTTAACAGGGGGAGTCACTGAAGCTTTCTTT
NA,TRBV4-2,TRBJ1-1,NA,CASSQESQGTEAFF,TGTGCCAGCAGCCAAGAAAGCCAGGGAACTGAAGCTTTCTTT
NA,TRBV30,TRBJ2-3,NA,CAWSVPRSRTDTQYF,TGTGCCTGGAGTGTACCTAGATCCCGCACAGATACGCAGTATTTT
TRBD1,TRBV30,TRBJ1-5,NA,CAWSVDRGGNQPQHF,TGTGCCTGGAGTGTGGACAGGGGAGGAAATCAGCCCCAGCATTTT
NA,TRBV6-5,TRBJ1-1,NA,CASSLREITEAFF,TGTGCCAGCAGCCTAAGGGAGATCACTGAAGCTTTCTTT